The 12 T cell receptor beta chains listed next were all sequenced from one sample in a study of T cell repertoires in cytomegalovirus infection (dated by TCRdb to between 2019 and 2020). This sample was sequenced with an Illumina HiSeq 1500. TCRdb passed the public sequencing reads through fastp at Q25 and MiXCR, retaining productive beta sequences. Here each entry gathers all rows of one CDR3 protein and keeps the most common genes and DNA. A total of 250,000 to 300,000 distinct CDR3 sequences appear in this sample, approximately 15% of them only once. The top ten clonotypes cover about 45% of the sample. Sequenced sample: CD8+ T cells from PBMCs. The receptor source for this set is a human donor in good health (CMV status not recorded). Some clones in this sample may be carry-over from other donors' samples.

This clonotype has a handful of counts. The rearrangement uses TRBV19 and TRBJ2-7; 8 bases are shared with TRBD1. The germline V gene has CDR1 LNHDA and CDR2 SQIVND (reference sequence). The V segment lost 5 bases and the J segment 3 bases; nucleotides outside the gene matches: 3. This CDR3 is built from 13 residues. The CDR3 loop is CASSRDRNYEQYF. The CDR3 nucleotides read TGTGCCAGTAGTCGGGACAGGAACTACGAGCAGTACTTC.

This clonotype occurred many times. This chain connects TRBV4-1 to TRBJ2-7; TRBD2 agrees at 7 bases. CDR3 length: 15 residues. Germline lookup yields CDR1 MGHRA and CDR2 YSYEKL. V lost 4 bases to trimming and J lost 2 bases; unmatched junction nucleotides: 8. The CDR3 sequence: CASSPIAGAAYEQYF. The CDR3 DNA follows: TGCGCCAGCAGCCCCATAGCGGGCGCAGCCTACGAGCAGTACTTC.

The chain uses TRBV27 and TRBJ2-1; TRBD1 matches 7 bases. The CDR3 spans 16 residues. After removal of 5 bases from V and 0 bases from J, the junction contained 7 bases not matched to a gene. CDR1 and CDR2 from the germline V gene are MNHEY and SMNVEV (reference sequence). CDR3 in DNA: TGTGCCAGCAGTCCGTCCCGGACAGGCTCCTACAATGAGCAGTTCTTC. Its translation: CASSPSRTGSYNEQFF.

In this sample, this clonotype turned up many times. The chain employs TRBV7-2 and TRBJ2-3, with D possibly matching TRBD1 (6 bases). Germline values: CDR1 SGHTA, CDR2 FQGNSA. V lost 7 bases and J lost 0, with 11 bases in between. The CDR3 consists of 14 residues. This CDR3 is CASMGARSTDTQYF. Here the CDR3 DNA reads TGTGCCAGCATGGGGGCTAGGAGCACAGATACGCAGTATTTT.

The chain combines TRBV13 with TRBJ2-1, with 9 bases matching TRBD2. There are 19 residues in the CDR3. Germline V gives CDR1 PRHDT, CDR2 FYEKMQ (reference sequence). J lost 0 bases, V lost 3 bases, and 12 bases had no gene match. CDR3 nucleotide sequence: TGTGCCAGCAGCTTCTATAGCGGGGGCCTCCCGAGCTCCTACAATGAGCAGTTCTTC. Its translation: CASSFYSGGLPSSYNEQFF.

This clonotype has more than one count but fewer than ten. The rearrangement links TRBV18 to TRBJ2-7; TRBD2 is a possible D gene (5 bases). Germline V gives CDR1 KGHSH, CDR2 LQKENI. Trimming cost V 4 bases and J 1 base, with 17 bases left between them. This CDR3 is built from 16 residues. The chain's CDR3 is CASSLSRGPRSYEQYF. The DNA for the CDR3 is TGTGCCAGCTCACTCAGCCGGGGTCCCCGATCCTACGAGCAGTACTTC.

Concerning this clonotype itself: A much larger clone lies a single base off, so this may be a read error. The genes are TRBV28 and TRBJ2-3; 10 positions match TRBD1. The ends lost 4 bases at V and 6 bases at J; junction bases unmatched: 4. CDR1 MDHEN and CDR2 SYDVKM come from the germline V gene. This CDR3 has 14 residues. CDR3 in amino acids: CASSSDRGEDTQYF. DNA for the CDR3: TGTGCCAGCAGTTCGGACAGGGGGGAGGATACGCAGTATTTT.

The chain recombines TRBV20-1 with TRBJ1-1; tentative D call: TRBD1 (5 bases). The CDR3 has 12 amino acids. Between the trimmed V and J ends, which lost 3 bases and 6 bases, there was a span of 11 bases. Looked up from germline, CDR1 is DFQATT and CDR2 is SNEGSKA (reference sequence). Here the CDR3 reads CSARGVSAEAFF. DNA for the CDR3: TGCAGTGCTAGGGGGGTTAGCGCTGAAGCTTTCTTT.

This rearrangement joins TRBV7-8 to TRBJ2-7, with 8 bases identical to TRBD2. The length of the CDR3 is 14 residues. CDR1 and CDR2 (germline): SGHVS, FQNEAQ. The trim removed 9 bases at V and 7 bases at J, leaving 14 bases unmatched. In DNA, the CDR3 is TGTGCCAGTAACCCCGGGGGGGCCGGGGGGGAGCAGTACTTC. It is translated as CASNPGGAGGEQYF.

This clonotype was detected many times. The chain combines TRBV11-2 with TRBJ2-7; D not certain. Germline V lookup: CDR1 SGHAT, CDR2 FQNNGV. This CDR3 is 14 amino acids long. Trimming shortened V by 5 bases and J by 4 bases, and 15 bases separated the two germline ends. DNA of the CDR3: TGTGCCAGCAGCCCCCAACCCTCAGGTTACGAGCAGTACTTC. Protein: CASSPQPSGYEQYF.

J is TRBJ2-1 and V is TRBV5-4; D call uncertain. Germline V gene sequence: CDR1 SGHNT, CDR2 YYREEE (reference sequence). The CDR3 length is 14 residues. V lost 3 bases and J 3 bases, leaving 10 bases between the germline ends. The CDR3 DNA follows: TGTGCCAGCAGCTCGGATCCTGGCTACAATGAGCAGTTCTTC. This sequence encodes CASSSDPGYNEQFF.

This clonotype turned up a few times. This rearrangement joins TRBV12-3 or TRBV12-4 to TRBJ1-5, with a possible D match to TRBD1 (6 bases). Trimming left V 0 bases short and J 3 bases short, with 9 bases between. CDR3 length: 15 residues. CDR3 residues: CASSLADSPNQPQHF. The CDR3 nucleotides are TGTGCCAGCAGTTTAGCGGACAGCCCCAATCAGCCCCAGCATTTT.